These T cell receptor beta chains were read from a single sample in a study of blood T cell repertoires in COVID-19. The data were produced by immunoSEQ multiplex PCR, yet TCRdb's version contains in-frame clones alone and is incomplete. The table lists about 210,000 clones, approximately 90% of them singletons, with around 1.2% in the top ten. The sample consisted of peripheral blood. All receptors come from a man younger than 45 with acute or convalescent COVID-19. The CDR3 runs from the conserved cysteine through the conserved F or W. The order of the fields is V gene, J gene, D gene, clone size, CDR3 protein, CDR3 DNA. D genes are given only for firm matches. Size values are once, few and many counts, or a class for expanded clones, and some rows have none.

V gene: TRBV18
J gene: TRBJ1-6
D gene: NA
clone size: NA
CDR3 protein: CASSTTWQNNSPLHF
CDR3 DNA: TGTGCCAGCTCAACGACTTGGCAGAATAATTCACCCCTCCACTTT

V gene: TRBV5-1
J gene: TRBJ2-7
D gene: TRBD1
clone size: NA
CDR3 protein: CASSLGDRNYEQYF
CDR3 DNA: TGCGCCAGCAGCTTGGGGGACAGGAACTACGAGCAGTACTTC

V gene: TRBV2
J gene: TRBJ1-5
D gene: NA
clone size: few
CDR3 protein: CASRTGGDGDQPQHF
CDR3 DNA: TGTGCCAGCAGAACCGGGGGGGACGGTGATCAGCCCCAGCATTTT

V gene: TRBV6-1
J gene: TRBJ2-5
D gene: TRBD2
clone size: NA
CDR3 protein: CASSELSGGPSETQYF
CDR3 DNA: TGTGCCAGCAGTGAATTATCGGGGGGGCCGTCGGAGACCCAGTACTTC

V gene: TRBV4-1
J gene: TRBJ2-1
D gene: NA
clone size: NA
CDR3 protein: CASSLGSSYNEQFF
CDR3 DNA: TGCGCCAGCAGCCTGGGCAGCTCCTACAATGAGCAGTTCTTC

V gene: TRBV28
J gene: TRBJ2-3
D gene: NA
clone size: NA
CDR3 protein: CASSARLGGSTDTQYF
CDR3 DNA: TGTGCCAGCAGCGCCCGGCTAGGGGGTAGCACAGATACGCAGTATTTT

V gene: TRBV5-8
J gene: TRBJ2-3
D gene: TRBD2
clone size: NA
CDR3 protein: CASSLTSGYSDTQYF
CDR3 DNA: TGTGCCAGCAGTTTAACTAGCGGGTACTCAGATACGCAGTATTTT

V gene: TRBV18
J gene: TRBJ2-3
D gene: NA
clone size: once
CDR3 protein: CASSSTGMSSDTQYF
CDR3 DNA: TGTGCCAGCTCCTCCACAGGGATGTCATCGGATACGCAGTATTTT

V gene: TRBV3-1/TRBV3-2
J gene: TRBJ1-2
D gene: TRBD1
clone size: NA
CDR3 protein: CASSNYEGAHDYGYTF
CDR3 DNA: TGTGCCAGCAGCAATTATGAGGGGGCGCACGACTATGGCTACACCTTC

V gene: TRBV29-1
J gene: TRBJ2-2
D gene: NA
clone size: NA
CDR3 protein: CSVVFEQGNTGELFF
CDR3 DNA: TGCAGCGTTGTATTCGAACAGGGTAACACCGGGGAGCTGTTTTTT

V gene: TRBV7-9
J gene: TRBJ2-7
D gene: TRBD1
clone size: once
CDR3 protein: CASSLGTDSYEQYF
CDR3 DNA: TGTGCCAGCAGCTTGGGGACAGACTCCTACGAGCAGTACTTC

V gene: TRBV4-1
J gene: TRBJ2-3
D gene: TRBD2
clone size: NA
CDR3 protein: CASSQELSGGAGADTQYF
CDR3 DNA: TGCGCCAGCAGCCAAGAGCTAAGCGGGGGGGCCGGAGCAGATACGCAGTATTTT

V gene: TRBV19
J gene: TRBJ2-1
D gene: TRBD1
clone size: NA
CDR3 protein: CASSRTDRWGWDEQFF
CDR3 DNA: TGTGCCAGTAGTAGAACGGACAGGTGGGGTTGGGATGAGCAGTTCTTC

V gene: TRBV5-1
J gene: TRBJ2-1
D gene: NA
clone size: NA
CDR3 protein: CASAGANEQFF
CDR3 DNA: TGCGCCAGCGCTGGTGCGAATGAGCAGTTCTTC

V gene: TRBV6-5
J gene: TRBJ2-7
D gene: NA
clone size: NA
CDR3 protein: CASLLWAEQYF
CDR3 DNA: TGTGCCAGTCTTTTATGGGCAGAGCAGTACTTC